This TCR beta chain was documented in a study of Ad26.COV2.S vaccination and SARS-CoV-2 variants (dated by TCRdb to about 2021). About the full investigation: Donors in the vaccine arm were drawn from COV1001, a multicentre, randomized, double-blind, placebo-controlled phase I-IIa trial testing Ad26.COV2.S in healthy adults. Investigators did not know the trial group allocation while performing experiments and assessing outcomes. Trial participants were randomized into five groups of five, in which low-dose or high-dose Ad26.COV2.S was given once or twice, or placebo was given on both occasions. The TCR-sequenced set comprised approximately 32 samples: 19 Ad26.COV2.S vaccine recipients, 5 placebo recipients and 8 SARS-CoV-2 convalescent individuals. Ad26.COV2.S was administered intramuscularly at a dose of 5x10^10 or 1x10^11 viral particles, either as one shot or as two shots given 56 days apart. TCRbeta repertoire sequencing was used to assess the specificity and breadth of SARS-CoV-2-reactive T cell receptors after Ad26.COV2.S vaccination. Study-wide conclusions, independent of this receptor: Spike-specific TCR breadth was higher in Ad26.COV2.S recipients than in placebo recipients (P = 0.0014). The authors noted that the TCR breadth and depth analyses may have underestimated total T cell responses. The study lacked the statistical power to compare responses across vaccine doses or regimens. Non-spike TCR breadth was comparable between vaccine and placebo recipients, consistent with the vaccine containing only spike. After vaccination, substantial breadth of spike-specific CD8+ and CD4+ T cell responses was reported.

From a lookup of the germline V gene, CDR1 and CDR2 are LGHNA and YNFKEQ. Unmatched junction bases come to 12, with V trimmed by 2 bases and J by 6 bases. The CDR3 measures 17 amino acids from cysteine to phenylalanine. This entry keeps only the CDR3 DNA: 51 bases, framed from base 1. The meaning of the sample's treatment or condition label: some 20 received Ad26.COV2.S at low or high dose, single or two shots; about 5 received placebo; per-sample allocation not given. Repertoires of vaccine and placebo recipients were sequenced from samples collected on day 63 after the first injection. In Cohort 1b, more than 20 adults aged 18-55 years were enrolled at a single site in Boston, USA, between 29 July and 7 August 2020. Ad26.COV2.S was a replication-incompetent adenovirus type 26 vector expressing a prefusion-stabilized SARS-CoV-2 spike protein from the original Wuhan strain. With respect to this clone: Its binding antigen is unknown. Within one base of it there is no much larger clone, and no base qualities were kept.

TCRbeta CDR3 regions were sequenced with the immunoSEQ Assay. After extraction, genomic DNA underwent amplification by bias-controlled multiplex PCR, followed by high-throughput sequencing. The published analysis was carried out like this. To quantify the absolute abundance of every unique TCRbeta CDR3 region, sequences were collapsed and filtered. Usable DNA was measured by amplifying reference genes present in all nucleated cells, and TCRbeta template counts were normalized to that usable DNA to estimate T cell fraction. Repertoire TCRs were annotated as SARS-CoV-2-specific when V gene, CDR3 amino acid sequence and J gene were exactly matched to a known reactive TCR set. The reference SARS-CoV-2 TCR set was obtained from MIRA and was filtered for enrichment in COVID-19-positive ImmuneCODE repertoires, whereby public or cross-reactive TCRs were removed. Based on the MIRA antigens, annotated TCRs were further analysed at the level of specific ORF or position within ORF. Depth was the summed frequency of annotated unique rearrangements, while breadth was defined as annotated unique rearrangements over total unique productive rearrangements. TCR breadth was compared between groups using two-sided Wilcoxon rank-sum tests. TCRdb's version of the immuneACCESS table is confined to in-frame rearrangements and falls short of the full clone set. An unresolved V gene accounts for under half of the shortfall where checked; the remainder is of unknown origin. The DNA gave D and trimming, while V, J and clone size come from that table. Present in this sample are 250,000 or so clones, about 83% of which were seen just once. The top ten clones comprise under 3% of the sample.

The clonotype was recovered from a person between 18 and 59 years old who received the Ad26.COV2.S COVID-19 vaccine or a placebo. Sample: peripheral blood, taken in a trial of Ad26.COV2.S vaccine versus placebo. This receptor chain uses TRBV4-2 and TRBJ1-5; TRBD1 aligns with 8 central bases. The CDR3 sequence is CASSQRTGQGASQPQHF. The DNA sequence follows: TGTGCCAGCAGCCAAAGGACGGGGCAGGGGGCAAGTCAGCCCCAGCATTTT.